The T cell receptor (beta chain) under discussion was sequenced for a study of T cells in Graves' hyperthyroidism and ophthalmopathy (dated by TCRdb to between 2017 and 2020). Context from the whole study: Peripheral blood samples were taken at initial diagnosis, before any treatment was given. Once sampling was done, hyperthyroidism patients were given methimazole at a starting dose of 30 mg daily, whereas ophthalmopathy patients were given high-dose intravenous methylprednisolone. According to the paper, TCR Vbeta CDR3 sequencing was carried out on approximately 140 peripheral blood samples, which came from fewer than 50 ophthalmopathy, roughly 75 hyperthyroidism and approximately 17 progressor patients. Thyroid tissue and blood T-cell repertoires from six Graves' hyperthyroidism patients were also compared in the study. For training and testing, the roughly 100 patients in the discovery cohort were randomly divided in a 7:3 ratio. Prospective prediction of ophthalmopathy was tested in an independent validation cohort of fewer than 20 hyperthyroidism patients and 17 patients who later progressed to ophthalmopathy. To identify TCR V-J signatures that set the groups apart, the researchers used a discovery cohort of 100 patients, made up of roughly 40 with Graves' ophthalmopathy and 57 with stable Graves' hyperthyroidism.

This clonotype was counted at least ten times. Its target antigen remains unknown. No qualities accompany the bases; no much larger clone lies one base away. General conclusions and limits of the study: In validation, the model predicted progression to ophthalmopathy with 55% to 71% sensitivity and 72% to 85% specificity, a median of 6.5 months before onset. Ophthalmopathy was separated from stable hyperthyroidism by a 13 V-J signature model, with around 88% sensitivity and 81% to 83% specificity obtained in cross-validation and 80%/75% obtained in testing. Most expanded thyroid clonotypes (frequency above 0.001) were also detected in blood, a finding suggesting that blood repertoires may reflect thyroid immune responses. No statistical method was used to set the sample size in advance, and investigators knew the group allocation.

A patient counted as having stable Graves' hyperthyroidism if no progression to ophthalmopathy occurred over 18 months of follow-up. The hyperthyroidism patients were between 18 and 65 years old and newly diagnosed, with a disease duration of less than 2 months. Exclusion was applied to patients with uncontrolled infections, other autoimmune diseases, pregnancy or lactation. Clinical symptoms, serum thyroxine and TRAb, thyroid ultrasound, and orbital computed tomography formed the basis for the diagnoses. PBMCs were isolated from 10 ml of fresh peripheral blood by Ficoll-Paque density gradient centrifugation. Trizol reagent was used to extract total RNA, and RNA quality was then checked on an Agilent 2100 Bioanalyzer. TCR beta CDR3 regions were amplified from RNA transcripts. The first round of RT-PCR for the TCR CDR3 was performed with the HTBI primer set and the Qiagen OneStep RT-PCR kit. Libraries were constructed in a second round of multiplex PCR, after which size selection and purification were performed. Libraries were sequenced paired-end with 100 bp reads on an Illumina HiSeq2000. As for how the authors treated the data: SOAPnuke was used to process the raw data, removing reads that contained adapters or uncalled bases, had a mean Phred below 15, or lacked an exact match to the constant primer or identifier. COPE v1.2.5 was used to merge high-quality paired reads, and clonotypes were defined as unique nucleotide sequences. MiTCR v1.1 was used to align the clonotypes against IMGT TRBV, TRBD and TRBJ reference segments. The analysis was restricted to V-J combinations with a frequency above 0.0001, which together covered 99% to 99.2% of the repertoires. A TCS score was defined as the ratio between F50 (clonal expansion) and ExV (chaos), using BLOSUM62-based TCRdist between CDR3 peptides within each V-J. Welch's t-statistics and random forest reduced just over 500 V-J features to about 12, which were used in a naive Bayes classifier (R e1071). In-frame beta chains were kept once TCRdb had trimmed the public reads at Q25 with fastp and called clones with MiXCR. Each CDR3 protein appears once, grouped with its most common genes and DNA. None of the V and J calls come from the authors' own analysis; TCRdb made them. A total of more than 500,000 distinct CDR3 sequences appear in this sample, around 15% of them only once. Over 3.5% of the sample is in the top ten clones.

According to the germline V gene, CDR1 reads SNHLY and CDR2 reads FYNNEI. V loses 10 bases of germline sequence and J loses 3 bases, and the interval between the two ends is 15 bases. The CDR3 goes from the cysteine to the phenylalanine over 13 residues. The DNA shown is the 39-base CDR3, in frame from base 1. The chain is made from TRBV2 and TRBJ1-1; the D gene identity is not certain. Sequenced material: blood. This TCR derives from a woman aged 25 to 39 with Graves' hyperthyroidism. The CDR3 here reads CATGETSYTEAFF. The bases read TGTGCCACCGGGGAGACCTCTTACACTGAAGCTTTCTTT. Beyond the CDR3, the reference TRBV2 and TRBJ1-1 genes provide the residues; the full variable domain reads: EPEVTQTPSHQVTQMGQEVILRCVPISNHLYFYWYRQILGQKVEFLVSFYNNEISEKSEIFDDQFSVERPDGSNFTLKIRSTKLEDSAMYFCATGETSYTEAFFGQGTRLTVV.